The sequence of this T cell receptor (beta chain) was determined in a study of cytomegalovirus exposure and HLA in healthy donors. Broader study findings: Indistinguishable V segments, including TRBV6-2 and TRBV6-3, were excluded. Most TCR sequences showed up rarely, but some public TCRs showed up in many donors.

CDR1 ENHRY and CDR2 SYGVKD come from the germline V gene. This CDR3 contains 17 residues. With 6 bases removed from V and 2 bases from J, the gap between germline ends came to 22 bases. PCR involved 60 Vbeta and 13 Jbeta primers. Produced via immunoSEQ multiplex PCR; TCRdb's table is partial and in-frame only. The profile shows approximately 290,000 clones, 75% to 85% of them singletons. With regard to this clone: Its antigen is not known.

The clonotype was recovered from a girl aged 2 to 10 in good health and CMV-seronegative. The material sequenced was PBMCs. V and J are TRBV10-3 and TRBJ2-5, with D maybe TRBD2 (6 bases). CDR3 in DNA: TGTGCCATCAGCTCTAACTGGGGGGTGGGGGAACAAGAGACCCAGTACTTC. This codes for CAISSNWGVGEQETQYF.